The rows below give T cell receptor beta chains drawn from one sample of a study of glioma-infiltrating T cells after dendritic cell vaccination. Produced via immunoSEQ multiplex PCR; TCRdb's table is partial and in-frame only. The sample includes 85,000 to 100,000 clones, roughly four fifths of them seen just once. The sample was blood, taken after dendritic cell vaccination. These TCRs come from a human donor with glioblastoma. CDR3s include the opening cysteine and the closing phenylalanine or tryptophan. The order of the fields is clone size, V gene, J gene, D gene, CDR3 DNA, CDR3 protein. D genes are given only for firm matches. For some rows the clone size is stated as once, few or many, or as a class when expanded; others skip it.

size: -
V: TRBV5-1
J: TRBJ2-1
D: TRBD1
DNA: TGCGCCAGCACCAGGTCCATACCATCACAGGGGGCGAGGTTCAACAATGAGCAGTTCTTC
CDR3: CASTRSIPSQGARFNNEQFF

size: -
V: TRBV7-9
J: TRBJ1-1
D: TRBD1
DNA: TGTGCCAGCAGCTCTAAGGACAGGGGCGCTGAAGCTTTCTTT
CDR3: CASSSKDRGAEAFF

size: -
V: TRBV7-6
J: TRBJ1-2
D: TRBD1
DNA: TGTGCCAGCAGCCTAGGACAGGGGGCCGACGGCTACACCTTC
CDR3: CASSLGQGADGYTF

size: -
V: TRBV5-1
J: TRBJ2-3
D: TRBD1
DNA: TGCGCCAGCAGCAGAGGACAGGTTAGCACAGATACGCAGTATTTT
CDR3: CASSRGQVSTDTQYF

size: -
V: TRBV29-1
J: TRBJ2-5
D: -
DNA: TGCAGCGCTGCGGGACGGTTACAAGAGACCCAGTACTTC
CDR3: CSAAGRLQETQYF

size: -
V: TRBV6-5
J: TRBJ2-7
D: TRBD1
DNA: TGTGCCAGCACCGGACCGGGACAGAGCTCCTACGAGCAGTACTTC
CDR3: CASTGPGQSSYEQYF

size: -
V: TRBV27
J: TRBJ1-3
D: TRBD1
DNA: TGTGCCAGCAGTTTAAGGTCTGGGACAGCGTCTGGAAACACCATATATTTT
CDR3: CASSLRSGTASGNTIYF

size: -
V: TRBV12-5
J: TRBJ1-5
D: -
DNA: TGTGCTAGTGGTTTGGATCATCAGCGTAATAGCAATCAGCCCCAGCATTTT
CDR3: CASGLDHQRNSNQPQHF

size: -
V: TRBV4-1
J: TRBJ2-3
D: TRBD2
DNA: TGCGCCAGCAGCCAATCCGGAAGCGGGAGCGGATCAGATACGCAGTATTTT
CDR3: CASSQSGSGSGSDTQYF

size: once
V: TRBV5-1
J: TRBJ1-5
D: TRBD1
DNA: TGCGCCAGCAGTCCAGCAGGGGGCGGTCAGCCCCAGCATTTT
CDR3: CASSPAGGGQPQHF

size: once
V: TRBV5-1
J: TRBJ1-4
D: -
DNA: TGCGCCAGCAGCTTTACGGGGGGCGCGGGTAATGAAAAACTGTTTTTT
CDR3: CASSFTGGAGNEKLFF

size: -
V: TRBV6-1
J: TRBJ2-5
D: -
DNA: TGTGCCAGCAGTGCCGCGACTACCGAAGAGACCCAGTACTTC
CDR3: CASSAATTEETQYF

size: once
V: TRBV29-1
J: TRBJ2-1
D: TRBD2
DNA: TGCAGCGTTACTAGCGGGAGTGGCTCCTACAATGAGCAGTTCTTC
CDR3: CSVTSGSGSYNEQFF

size: -
V: TRBV4-1
J: TRBJ1-1
D: TRBD1
DNA: TGCGCCAGCAGCCAAGTGGGAACAGGGGGCACTGAAGCTTTCTTT
CDR3: CASSQVGTGGTEAFF

size: -
V: TRBV2
J: TRBJ1-2
D: TRBD1
DNA: TGTGCCAGCAGTTTGCAGACAGGGGCCCAAACCTTC
CDR3: CASSLQTGAQTF

size: -
V: TRBV2
J: TRBJ2-5
D: TRBD2
DNA: TGTGCCAGGGCTATAGTGGCTAGCGGGAAAGAGACCCAGTACTTC
CDR3: CARAIVASGKETQYF

size: -
V: TRBV2
J: TRBJ2-1
D: TRBD2
DNA: TGTGCCAGCAGTGCCCCGGGACTAGCGGGAAAGGGCAATGAGCAGTTCTTC
CDR3: CASSAPGLAGKGNEQFF

size: -
V: TRBV5-1
J: TRBJ2-3
D: -
DNA: TGCGCCAGCAGCTGGGGCAAGGGGAGGTCAGATACGCAGTATTTT
CDR3: CASSWGKGRSDTQYF

size: -
V: TRBV11-3
J: TRBJ2-1
D: -
DNA: TGTGCCAGCAGCTTAGTTAGCTCGGTCTCCTACAATGAGCAGTTCTTC
CDR3: CASSLVSSVSYNEQFF

size: -
V: TRBV7-7
J: TRBJ2-3
D: -
DNA: TGTGCTAGCATTGTAGGGCGGGGATGCACAGATACGCAGTATTTT
CDR3: CASIVGRGCTDTQYF

size: -
V: TRBV29-1
J: TRBJ1-2
D: TRBD1
DNA: TGCAGCGCGGGCACTGCCGGGACAGCAGCTAACTATGGCTACACCTTC
CDR3: CSAGTAGTAANYGYTF

size: -
V: TRBV9
J: TRBJ2-3
D: -
DNA: TGTGCCAGCAGCGGAACAGGGTCCACAGATACGCAGTATTTT
CDR3: CASSGTGSTDTQYF

size: -
V: TRBV6-5
J: TRBJ2-3
D: -
DNA: TGTGCCAGCAGTTACTCGTTCCCCCCGGGCACAGATACGCAGTATTTT
CDR3: CASSYSFPPGTDTQYF

size: -
V: TRBV18
J: TRBJ2-7
D: -
DNA: TGTGCCAGCTCACTTACAGTCAACTCCTACGAGCAGTACTTC
CDR3: CASSLTVNSYEQYF

size: -
V: TRBV5-1
J: TRBJ2-2
D: -
DNA: TGCGCCAGCAAGCAGGGTTCCGGGGAGCTGTTTTTT
CDR3: CASKQGSGELFF

size: once
V: TRBV27
J: TRBJ2-4
D: TRBD1
DNA: TGTGCCAGCAGTCCTGGACAGGGTCGTACCAAAAACATTCAGTACTTC
CDR3: CASSPGQGRTKNIQYF

size: -
V: TRBV25-1
J: TRBJ2-2
D: TRBD1
DNA: TGTGCCAGCAGTGACCTAGCCGGGACAGCGAACACCGGGGAGCTGTTTTTT
CDR3: CASSDLAGTANTGELFF

size: -
V: TRBV7-9
J: TRBJ1-2
D: TRBD1
DNA: TGTGCCAGCAGCTCGGGACAGGGTTGGGGCTACACCTTC
CDR3: CASSSGQGWGYTF

size: -
V: TRBV5-1
J: TRBJ2-4
D: TRBD1
DNA: TGCGCCAGCAGCTCGACCGGGACAGGGGGCCTCATTCAGTACTTC
CDR3: CASSSTGTGGLIQYF

size: -
V: TRBV5-1
J: TRBJ2-2
D: -
DNA: TGCGCCAGCGGGGGCCTTGAAACGAACACCGGGGAGCTGTTTTTT
CDR3: CASGGLETNTGELFF

size: few
V: TRBV7-2
J: TRBJ1-1
D: TRBD1
DNA: TGTGCCAGCACCCGGGACAGGGGAACAGTTGAAGCTTTCTTT
CDR3: CASTRDRGTVEAFF

size: -
V: TRBV5-4
J: TRBJ1-1
D: TRBD1
DNA: TGTGCCAGCAGCTCCCCAGGGGGCGCCGCTGAAGCTTTCTTT
CDR3: CASSSPGGAAEAFF

size: -
V: TRBV2
J: TRBJ1-4
D: TRBD1
DNA: TGTGCCAGCAGTACCGGGACAGGGGTGCGGGAAAAACTGTTTTTT
CDR3: CASSTGTGVREKLFF

size: -
V: TRBV7-8
J: TRBJ1-2
D: -
DNA: TGTGCCAGCAGCTTCGAAACTTTTACTGGCTACACCTTC
CDR3: CASSFETFTGYTF

size: -
V: TRBV15
J: TRBJ1-5
D: -
DNA: TGTGCCACCAGCAGAGGGGGGGATAGCAATCAGCCCCAGCATTTT
CDR3: CATSRGGDSNQPQHF

size: -
V: TRBV25-1
J: TRBJ2-1
D: TRBD1
DNA: TGTGCCAGCAGTGAAGGACAGGGGCGGAATGAGCAGTTCTTC
CDR3: CASSEGQGRNEQFF

size: many
V: TRBV10-3
J: TRBJ1-4
D: -
DNA: TGTGCCATCAGTGTCAGGGGTATGGCTAATGAAAAACTGTTTTTT
CDR3: CAISVRGMANEKLFF

size: -
V: TRBV21-1
J: TRBJ2-2
D: -
DNA: TGTGCCAGCAGCAAAGGACCGGAGTTCCAGCGGGATGCCGGGGAGCTGTTTTTT
CDR3: CASSKGPEFQRDAGELFF

size: -
V: TRBV29-1
J: TRBJ1-2
D: TRBD1
DNA: TGCAGCGCTCCGGACAGGGTTGCTGGCTACACCTTC
CDR3: CSAPDRVAGYTF

size: -
V: TRBV28
J: TRBJ1-5
D: TRBD1
DNA: TGTGCCAGCAGAAACAGGGGCGGCAATCAGCCCCAGCATTTT
CDR3: CASRNRGGNQPQHF

size: few
V: TRBV29-1
J: TRBJ2-7
D: -
DNA: TGCAGCTATAAGGACAGCTCCTACGAGCAGTACTTC
CDR3: CSYKDSSYEQYF